One and the same sample provided the 13 T cell receptor beta chains below, sequenced in a study of T cell responses to AZD1222 COVID-19 vaccine. The method was immunoSEQ multiplex PCR; TCRdb's version includes in-frame clones alone and lacks a portion of them. The data contain 110,000 to 150,000 clones, around nine tenths of them singletons. Sample: peripheral blood, taken on day 0 of AZD1222 vaccination. These receptors originate from an adult in good health.

The rearrangement joins TRBV28 to TRBJ1-5; D unclear. The CDR3 runs to 12 residues. Germline-derived CDR1 and CDR2 are MDHEN and SYDVKM. V was shortened by 2 bases and J by 7 bases, with 6 bases between the two germline ends. The CDR3 region is CASSLGVQPQHF. The CDR3 DNA reads TGTGCCAGCAGTTTAGGGGTCCAGCCCCAGCATTTT.

This clone was seen only once. The rearrangement uses TRBV28 and TRBJ2-7; 7 positions agree with TRBD1. The trim removed 4 bases at V and 2 bases at J, leaving 5 bases unmatched. The CDR3 runs 14 residues. Germline V gene lookup returns CDR1 MDHEN and CDR2 SYDVKM. The CDR3 loop is CASSSPGTAYEQYF. In DNA form, the CDR3 reads TGTGCCAGCAGTTCCCCCGGGACAGCCTACGAGCAGTACTTC. Supplemented by reference TRBV28 and TRBJ2-7, the full variable domain reads DVKVTQSSRYLVKRTGEKVFLECVQDMDHENMFWYRQDPGLGLRLIYFSYDVKMKEKGDIPEGYSVSREKKERFSLILESASTNQTSMYLCASSSPGTAYEQYFGPGTRLTVT.

This clone was recorded only once. The chain uses TRBV19 and TRBJ1-1, with TRBD1 matching 8 bases. J gave up 4 bases and V 3 bases, and 10 bases lay outside the gene matches. The germline CDR1 and CDR2 sequences are LNHDA and SQIVND (reference sequence). CDR3 size: 16 residues. DNA for the CDR3: TGTGCCAGTAGTATCAGCTCTGGGGACAGGACCACTGAAGCTTTCTTT. Translated: CASSISSGDRTTEAFF.

Only one count was recorded for this clone. The chain joins TRBV5-1 to TRBJ1-1; the D gene is possibly TRBD1 (6 bases). The V gene's germline CDR1 is SGHRS and CDR2 YFSETQ. V lost 4 bases and J lost 0, with 10 bases in between. This CDR3 has 14 residues. CDR3 in amino acids: CASSMTGLNTEAFF. CDR3 in DNA: TGCGCCAGCAGCATGACAGGTTTGAACACTGAAGCTTTCTTT.

V and J are TRBV7-9 and TRBJ2-1; possible D gene TRBD2, 5 bases. Trimming took 4 bases from V and 9 from J, leaving 7 bases between them. Germline V lookup: CDR1 SEHNR, CDR2 FQNEAQ (reference sequence). CDR3 length equals 11 residues. The CDR3 loop is CASSYAGEQFF. CDR3 DNA sequence: TGTGCCAGCAGCTATGCGGGTGAGCAGTTCTTC.

The CDR3 region has the DNA TGTGCCTGGAGACCCACAGCCTCTGGAAACACCATATATTTT. Its translation is CAWRPTASGNTIYF. The rearrangement links TRBV30 to TRBJ1-3, with unresolved D. Germline CDR1 is GTSNPN and CDR2 is SVGIG (reference sequence). The CDR3 covers 14 residues. Trimming removed 3 bases from V and 0 bases from J, with 9 bases in between.

This chain uses TRBV20-1 with TRBJ1-1; D is undetermined. The V end was cut by 3 bases, the J end by 0 bases, with 14 bases between. Germline V lookup: CDR1 DFQATT, CDR2 SNEGSKA (reference sequence). The CDR3 is made up of 15 amino acids. CDR3 region: CSASKAGRLNTEAFF. DNA of the CDR3: TGCAGTGCTAGTAAGGCAGGTCGACTGAACACTGAAGCTTTCTTT.

The chain is built from TRBV3-1 (or the pseudogene TRBV3-2) and TRBJ1-2; D remains unclear. Per germline, CDR1 LGHDT and CDR2 YNNKEL (reference sequence). The germline V and J ends were trimmed by 1 base and 4 bases, with 13 bases remaining between them. CDR3 length: 15 residues. The CDR3 is CASSQAHSVGYGYTF. CDR3 sequence (DNA): TGTGCCAGCAGCCAAGCCCACAGTGTAGGCTATGGCTACACCTTC.

This chain joins TRBV14 and TRBJ2-7; no clear D gene. The ends were cut back, 4 bases at V and 7 bases at J, with 14 bases in the middle. CDR3 size: 13 residues. Germline CDR1 reads SGHDN; CDR2 reads FVKESK. CDR3 sequence (DNA): TGTGCCAGCAGCCTAAACACCGTTGGAGAGCAGTACTTC. As protein: CASSLNTVGEQYF.

The gene calls are TRBV29-1 and TRBJ2-3; TRBD2 matches 8 bases. CDR3 size: 14 residues. Germline V gene data show CDR1 as SQVTM and CDR2 as ANQGSEA. V dropped 3 bases and J dropped 5; count of bases not matched to a gene: 7. CDR3 loop: CSVDPAGVEDTQYF. CDR3 DNA: TGCAGCGTTGATCCAGCGGGGGTTGAAGATACGCAGTATTTT.

Worth noting for this clone: The CDR3 does not end in the conserved phenylalanine or tryptophan, so this is likely a read error. The limits of the CDR3 on the DNA are not certain, so only TCRdb's listed CDR3 is given. V is TRBV5-6 and J is TRBJ2-6; whether TRBD1, the table's D call, matches the DNA was not checked. Germline V gene lookup returns CDR1 SGHDT and CDR2 YYEEEE. The CDR3 totals 9 residues, both ends included. The CDR3 sequence: CASRHRGSI.

The chain combines TRBV5-5 with TRBJ1-6; no clear D. Germline V gene sequence: CDR1 SGHKS, CDR2 YYEKEE (reference sequence). Trimming cost V 4 bases and J 0 bases, with 8 bases left between them. The CDR3 sequence is 15 residues long. CDR3 protein: CASSTSSSYNSPLHF. DNA for the CDR3: TGTGCCAGCAGCACCAGCAGCTCCTATAATTCACCCCTCCACTTT.

The rearrangement joins TRBV19 to TRBJ1-5; D possibly corresponds to TRBD1 (5 bases). Trimming removed 2 bases at V and 3 bases at J, with 8 bases between. Per the germline V gene, CDR1 is LNHDA and CDR2 is SQIVND (reference sequence). The CDR3 sequence is 14 residues long. The CDR3 is CASSIRGTNQPQHF. DNA for the CDR3: TGTGCCAGTAGTATACGGGGGACCAATCAGCCCCAGCATTTT. Based on the CDR3 plus reference TRBV19 and TRBJ1-5, the full variable domain is DGGITQSPKYLFRKEGQNVTLSCEQNLNHDAMYWYRQDPGQGLRLIYYSQIVNDFQKGDIAEGYSVSREKKESFPLTVTSAQKNPTAFYLCASSIRGTNQPQHFGDGTRLSIL.